A single sample gave rise to the 8 T cell receptor beta chains below, sequenced in a study of blood T cells in healthy people across ages. The second PCR ran roughly 7 to 12 cycles with a sample-barcoded 5' primer and J-beta primers. TCRdb ran MiXCR on the 5' RACE reads and lists one entry per CDR3 protein. The sample yields about 760,000 distinct CDR3 sequences, 56% seen once. Material for sequencing was blood. These receptors were collected from a middle-aged man in good health.

The chain carries TRBV25-1 and TRBJ2-3; 16 nucleotides align to TRBD2. The CDR3 is made up of 16 amino acids. Germline V CDR1 and CDR2: MGHDK, SYGVNS. J lost 2 bases, V lost 6 bases, and 2 bases had no gene match. The CDR3 DNA reads as TGTGCCAGCAGGGGGACTAGCGGGGGGGCCACAGATACGCAGTATTTT. This codes for CASRGTSGGATDTQYF.

This clonotype was picked up one time. The J gene is TRBJ2-1, the V gene TRBV3-1; the D gene could be TRBD1 or TRBD2 (5 bases each). The ends were cut back, 6 bases at V and 8 bases at J, with 20 bases in the middle. Germline V lookup: CDR1 LGHDT, CDR2 YNNKEL (reference sequence). The CDR3 covers 15 residues. Here the CDR3 DNA reads TGTGCCAGCAGTTTCGGGGCAGGGATCGGCGATGAGCAGTTCTTC. Translation gives CASSFGAGIGDEQFF.

This clonotype came up a few times. V is TRBV7-9 and J is TRBJ2-5; 7 bases line up with TRBD2. The CDR3 is 15 residues long. CDR1 and CDR2 (germline): SEHNR, FQNEAQ (reference sequence). V lost 1 base to trimming and J lost 2 bases; unmatched junction nucleotides: 4. The CDR3 DNA follows: TGTGCCAGCAGCTTAGGGGCGGGGGAACAAGAGACCCAGTACTTC. It yields the protein CASSLGAGEQETQYF.

This rearrangement joins TRBV5-5 to TRBJ2-7; D is uncertain. V was pared by 4 bases and J by 4 bases, with 12 bases between. The CDR3 has 13 residues. The germline V gene has CDR1 SGHKS and CDR2 YYEKEE (reference sequence). The CDR3 loop is CASSPEPWYEQYF. The CDR3 nucleotides read TGTGCCAGCAGCCCGGAACCTTGGTACGAGCAGTACTTC.

V and J are TRBV12-5 and TRBJ2-5; the D is unclear. V was trimmed by 0 bases and J by 4 bases, leaving 9 bases between them. The germline CDR1 and CDR2 sequences are LGHNT and FRNRAP. This CDR3 region has 14 residues. The CDR3 sequence is CASGLVVTPETQYF. CDR3 DNA: TGTGCTAGTGGTTTGGTAGTCACCCCAGAGACCCAGTACTTC. Full variable domain (outside the CDR3, taken from reference TRBV12-5 and TRBJ2-5): DARVTQTPRHKVTEMGQEVTMRCQPILGHNTVFWYRQTMMQGLELLAYFRNRAPLDDSGMPKDRFSAEMPDATLATLKIQPSEPRDSAVYFCASGLVVTPETQYFGPGTRLLVL.

The table lists this clonotype with many counts. This sequence joins TRBV7-3 and TRBJ2-5; tentative D call: TRBD1 (6 bases). The V gene lost 5 bases and the J gene lost 5 bases, with 12 bases spanning the gap. CDR3 size: 13 residues. CDR1 is SGHTA, CDR2 FQGTGA, per germline. In DNA, the CDR3 is TGTGCCAGCAGCCTGGGACAAGGGGAGACCCAGTACTTC. Translating it yields CASSLGQGETQYF.

V and J are TRBV3-1 and TRBJ2-7, with 7 bases matching TRBD2. Germline loops: CDR1 LGHDT, CDR2 YNNKEL (reference sequence). V lost 0 bases, J lost 3 bases, and 20 bases stayed unmatched. The CDR3 runs 20 residues. CDR3 bases: TGTGCCAGCAGCCAAGATTATCCCCCCGTCCGGCGGGAGCGACACTACGAGCAGTACTTC. Translated, it gives CASSQDYPPVRRERHYEQYF.

The V and J genes are TRBV4-3 and TRBJ2-4; 7 bases fit TRBD1. The J call may be wrong; the DNA end is better matched by TRBJ2-7. The CDR3 runs 15 residues. Germline V CDR1 and CDR2: LGHNA, YSLEER. In DNA form, the CDR3 reads TGCGCCAGCAGCCAAGGGGGACAGAGTTACTACGAGCAGTACTTC. It encodes CASSQGGQSYYEQYF.